Below are 27 T cell receptor beta chains sequenced from a single sample in a study of Graves' ophthalmopathy and Graves' hyperthyroidism. Amplified material comprised TCR beta CDR3 regions derived from RNA transcripts. An initial RT-PCR round employing HTBI primers preceded a second-round multiplex PCR. MiXCR, run by TCRdb on the multiplex PCR reads, gives a single entry per CDR3 protein. Of around 1,000,000 distinct CDR3 sequences in the sample, approximately 35% were seen once. Sequences were obtained from peripheral blood or thyroid tissue (not recorded which). The origin of the receptors is an adult man with Graves' hyperthyroidism.

The J gene is TRBJ2-7, the V gene TRBV12-3 or TRBV12-4, with 7 bases aligning to TRBD1. V trimming: 1 base; J trimming: 6 bases; junction bases outside the gene matches: 3. This CDR3 is built from 13 residues. The CDR3 protein is CASSLEGAGEQYF. The CDR3 DNA sequence: TGTGCCAGCAGTTTAGAGGGGGCAGGCGAGCAGTACTTC.

This clonotype was observed many times. The chain joins TRBV24-1 to TRBJ1-2; 10 bases line up with TRBD1. This CDR3 has 14 amino acids. Trimming took 3 bases from V and 8 from J; bases not matched to a gene: 5. The germline gives CDR1 KGHDR, CDR2 SFDVKD. The CDR3 here is CATSDPGTGDGYTF. In DNA, the CDR3 is TGTGCCACCAGTGATCCCGGGACAGGGGACGGCTACACCTTC.

There are a few counts of this clonotype. This rearrangement joins TRBV27 to TRBJ2-7; unclear D gene. Looked up from germline, CDR1 is MNHEY and CDR2 is SMNVEV (reference sequence). The CDR3 has 14 amino acids. The germline V and J ends were trimmed by 6 bases and 12 bases, with 24 bases remaining between them. The CDR3 DNA sequence: TGTGCCAGCAGCTCCCGACTCTACGATTACGTTCGGTACTTC. Residues: CASSSRLYDYVRYF.

Ten or more counts support this clonotype. The chain combines TRBV29-1 with TRBJ2-7; 7 bases agree with TRBD2. The CDR3 spans 14 residues. V was clipped by 6 bases and J by 0 bases; unmatched bases: 8. Germline V gives CDR1 SQVTM, CDR2 ANQGSEA. CDR3 loop: CSVADSGDSYEQYF. The CDR3 DNA is TGCAGCGTGGCCGACAGCGGGGACTCCTACGAGCAGTACTTC.

About this clonotype itself: Because the CDR3's place on the DNA is in doubt, the DNA is left out and the CDR3 is given as listed by TCRdb. The chain uses TRBV11-3 and TRBJ1-1; TRBD1, the table's D call, was not compared with the DNA. Germline V gene data show CDR1 as SGHNT and CDR2 as YENEEA. The CDR3 is 19 residues long, counting both termini. The CDR3 is CASSIYLCSAYENIAEAFF.

This clonotype was seen many times. The rearrangement links TRBV12-3 or TRBV12-4 to TRBJ1-2; D is undetermined. With 6 bases removed from V and 7 bases from J, the gap between germline ends came to 12 bases. The CDR3 runs to 12 residues. The CDR3 spells CASSSARAGYTF. Here the CDR3 DNA reads TGTGCCAGCAGCTCCGCTAGGGCTGGCTACACCTTC.

Of note for this clonotype: The junction shows a germline mismatch at one end, possibly a read error. V and J are TRBV19 and TRBJ2-7; D remains ambiguous. Germline CDR1 is LNHDA and CDR2 is SQIVND (reference sequence). This CDR3 is built from 15 residues. CDR3 residues: CAGSLGLKMTYEQYF. For the CDR3, the DNA is TGTGCCGGTAGTTTGGGCCTTAAAATGACCTACGAGCAGTACTTC.

The rearrangement links TRBV5-1 to TRBJ2-7; unclear D gene. V lost 0 bases, J lost 7 bases, and 17 bases lay in between. The V gene's germline CDR1 is SGHRS and CDR2 YFSETQ. CDR3 size: 15 residues. The CDR3 spells CASSLVSGIFEEQYF. In nucleotides, the CDR3 is TGCGCCAGCAGCTTGGTGTCAGGTATATTCGAAGAGCAGTACTTC.

This clonotype was observed a few times. The chain employs TRBV18 and TRBJ1-1, with no clear D. The CDR3 has 15 residues. V was shortened by 5 bases and J by 6 bases, with 19 bases between the two germline ends. Germline V gives CDR1 KGHSH, CDR2 LQKENI. Written as DNA, the CDR3 is TGTGCCAGCTCAGAGACATGGAGAACGGTCGCTGAAGCTTTCTTT. Translated, it gives CASSETWRTVAEAFF.

Turning to this clonotype: The junction and the germline gene differ at one end; a read error may be behind it. The chain has TRBV12-3 or TRBV12-4 and TRBJ2-2; D remains unclear. The CDR3 length is 12 residues. The CDR3 here is CASPSNAGELFF. In DNA form, the CDR3 reads TGTGCCTCTCCCTCGAACGCCGGGGAGCTGTTTTTT.

This clonotype was counted at least ten times. V is TRBV2 and J is TRBJ2-3; 13 positions agree with TRBD2. CDR1 and CDR2 (germline): SNHLY, FYNNEI. After removal of 5 bases from V and 3 bases from J, the junction contained 2 bases not matched to a gene. The CDR3 has 15 residues. CDR3 in DNA: TGTGCCAGCAGTTCGGGACTAGCGGGAACAGATACGCAGTATTTT. Amino acids: CASSSGLAGTDTQYF.

This clonotype was counted only a few times. The chain is built from TRBV5-1 and TRBJ2-7; TRBD1 matches 10 bases. This CDR3 is 15 amino acids long. Germline V gene lookup returns CDR1 SGHRS and CDR2 YFSETQ. The V gene end was trimmed by 4 bases and the J gene end by 4 bases; junction bases not matched to a gene: 8. This CDR3 is CASSALGQGFYEQYF. The CDR3 bases are TGCGCCAGCAGCGCATTGGGACAGGGGTTTTACGAGCAGTACTTC.

This clonotype was counted many times. The chain is built from TRBV19 and TRBJ1-1; D might be TRBD1 (5 bases). Germline V gene sequence: CDR1 LNHDA, CDR2 SQIVND (reference sequence). The ends were cut back, 0 bases at V and 0 bases at J, with 5 bases in the middle. This CDR3 comprises 14 residues. The CDR3 region has the DNA TGTGCCAGTAGTATAGAAGGGGTGAACACTGAAGCTTTCTTT. It encodes CASSIEGVNTEAFF.

The chain joins TRBV7-7 to TRBJ2-6, with 8 bases that match TRBD2. CDR3 size: 15 residues. CDR1 and CDR2 from the germline V gene are SSHAT and FNYEAQ (reference sequence). Unmatched junction bases numbered 4, after V lost 5 bases and J lost 4 bases. CDR3 coding DNA: TGTGCCAGCAGCCCCGGGGGGGTCGGGGCCAACGTCCTGACTTTC. Protein: CASSPGGVGANVLTF. The complete variable domain, with remaining parts taken from reference TRBV7-7 and TRBJ2-6, reads GAGVSQSPRYKVTKRGQDVTLRCDPISSHATLYWYQQALGQGPEFLTYFNYEAQPDKSGLPSDRFSAERPEGSISTLTIQRTEQRDSAMYRCASSPGGVGANVLTFGAGSRLTVL.

This sequence joins TRBV10-3 and TRBJ2-1; D is undetermined. Germline values: CDR1 ENHRY, CDR2 SYGVKD. Trimming pared 4 bases from V and 4 bases from J, leaving 8 bases between. This CDR3 comprises 13 residues. This CDR3 is CAISVAQYNEQFF. The CDR3 coding sequence is TGTGCCATCAGTGTTGCCCAATACAATGAGCAGTTCTTC.

The chain combines TRBV29-1 with TRBJ2-5; D uncertain. Germline V gene lookup returns CDR1 SQVTM and CDR2 ANQGSEA. This CDR3 has 15 residues. The V and J ends lost 6 bases and 4 bases respectively, with 21 bases between them. The CDR3 nucleotides read TGCAGCGTAGTTGGAGATCAATTGAGTAGAGAGACCCAGTACTTC. Amino acids: CSVVGDQLSRETQYF.

The chain combines TRBV24-1 with TRBJ2-5; perhaps TRBD2 as D (7 bases). Germline CDR1 is KGHDR and CDR2 is SFDVKD. The CDR3 covers 14 residues. V lost 11 bases and J lost 4, with 19 bases in between. The CDR3 reads CANPPSGGAETQYF. The CDR3 region has the DNA TGTGCCAACCCTCCCTCTGGGGGGGCAGAGACCCAGTACTTC.

This clonotype was picked up many times. The DNA of the CDR3 is TGTGCCAGCAGTTTCCGGGACTATTCGCCCCAGCATTTT. It specifies CASSFRDYSPQHF. This chain links TRBV12-3 or TRBV12-4 with TRBJ1-5; perhaps TRBD1 as D (5 bases). The CDR3 is made up of 13 amino acids. V lost 3 bases and J lost 9, with 12 bases in between.

This clonotype was recorded at least ten times. The chain couples TRBV7-9 to TRBJ2-2; 7 positions agree with TRBD1. From germline, CDR1 is SEHNR and CDR2 FQNEAQ (reference sequence). The CDR3 runs 16 residues. The V gene end was trimmed by 5 bases and the J gene end by 0 bases; junction bases not matched to a gene: 6. CDR3 sequence: CASSARDSANTGELFF. The CDR3 DNA is TGTGCCAGCAGCGCCCGGGACAGCGCGAACACCGGGGAGCTGTTTTTT. The full variable domain, completed using reference TRBV7-9 and TRBJ2-2, is DTGVSQNPRHKITKRGQNVTFRCDPISEHNRLYWYRQTLGQGPEFLTYFQNEAQLEKSRLLSDRFSAERPKGSFSTLEIQRTEQGDSAMYLCASSARDSANTGELFFGEGSRLTVL.

This clonotype has at least ten counts. This sequence joins TRBV14 and TRBJ2-7; D gene unclear. V shed 0 bases and J shed 9 bases, with 6 bases lying between them. CDR1 is SGHDN and CDR2 is FVKESK in the germline V gene. This CDR3 spans 11 amino acids. CDR3 sequence reads: CASSQEIVQYF. Written as DNA, the CDR3 is TGTGCCAGCAGCCAAGAAATCGTGCAGTACTTC.

The V gene is TRBV7-9, the J gene TRBJ2-2; 7 bases fit TRBD2. Trimming cost V 1 base and J 5 bases; bases outside gene matches: 4. Germline V gene lookup returns CDR1 SEHNR and CDR2 FQNEAQ (reference sequence). The CDR3 length is 15 residues. CDR3 residues: CASSLGSGRTGELFF. The CDR3 DNA sequence: TGTGCCAGCAGCTTAGGGTCCGGGAGGACCGGGGAGCTGTTTTTT.

This clonotype was detected only a few times. The CDR3 spells CASRPPGQNTGELFF. The CDR3 nucleotides are TGTGCCAGCAGGCCCCCGGGACAAAACACCGGGGAGCTGTTTTTT. The chain employs TRBV12-3 or TRBV12-4 and TRBJ2-2; possibly TRBD1 for D (6 bases). The CDR3 is 15 residues long. V was pared by 6 bases and J by 2 bases, with 13 bases between.

This chain uses TRBV19 with TRBJ1-5, with a weak D call TRBD1 (5 bases). CDR1 is LNHDA, CDR2 SQIVND, per germline (reference sequence). Trimming took off 1 base at V and 2 bases at J, with 15 bases between the two ends. This CDR3 region has 17 residues. The CDR3 protein is CASSIVGRGDGNQPQHF. CDR3 coding DNA: TGTGCCAGTAGTATAGTCGGGCGAGGGGATGGCAATCAGCCCCAGCATTTT.

J is TRBJ2-7 and V is TRBV10-3, with 8 bases matching TRBD2. The DNA end favors TRBJ2-1, so the J call may be wrong. The germline V gene has CDR1 ENHRY and CDR2 SYGVKD. The CDR3 spans 13 residues. The CDR3: CAISVAGYNEQFF. DNA for the CDR3: TGTGCCATCAGTGTAGCGGGGTACAATGAGCAGTTCTTC.

The gene calls are TRBV20-1 and TRBJ1-1, with 7 positions matching TRBD1. Germline-derived CDR1 and CDR2 are DFQATT and SNEGSKA (reference sequence). The CDR3 sequence is 15 residues long. The V and J ends lost 4 bases and 0 bases, in that order; junction bases with no gene match: 8. The CDR3 sequence is CSATYTGQLNTEAFF. The CDR3, as DNA: TGCAGTGCTACGTATACGGGACAGCTGAACACTGAAGCTTTCTTT.

Concerning this clonotype itself: Possible read error: a much larger clone is one base away. The rearrangement uses TRBV10-3 and TRBJ2-7; maybe TRBD2 (6 bases). Germline V gives CDR1 ENHRY, CDR2 SYGVKD. CDR3 length: 15 amino acids. The V and J ends lost 6 bases and 0 bases respectively, with 15 bases between them. Here the CDR3 DNA reads TGTGCCATCAGCCTGTTGGAGGGGCTCTCCTACGAGCAGTACTTC. Its protein product is CAISLLEGLSYEQYF.

The genes are TRBV20-1 and TRBJ2-7, with 7 bases aligning to TRBD2. Germline CDR1 and CDR2: DFQATT and SNEGSKA (reference sequence). CDR3 length: 13 amino acids. The V and J ends lost 3 bases and 3 bases, in that order; junction bases with no gene match: 5. The DNA for the CDR3 is TGCAGTGCTAGTCCTAGCGGCTACTACGAGCAGTACTTC. This translates into CSASPSGYYEQYF.